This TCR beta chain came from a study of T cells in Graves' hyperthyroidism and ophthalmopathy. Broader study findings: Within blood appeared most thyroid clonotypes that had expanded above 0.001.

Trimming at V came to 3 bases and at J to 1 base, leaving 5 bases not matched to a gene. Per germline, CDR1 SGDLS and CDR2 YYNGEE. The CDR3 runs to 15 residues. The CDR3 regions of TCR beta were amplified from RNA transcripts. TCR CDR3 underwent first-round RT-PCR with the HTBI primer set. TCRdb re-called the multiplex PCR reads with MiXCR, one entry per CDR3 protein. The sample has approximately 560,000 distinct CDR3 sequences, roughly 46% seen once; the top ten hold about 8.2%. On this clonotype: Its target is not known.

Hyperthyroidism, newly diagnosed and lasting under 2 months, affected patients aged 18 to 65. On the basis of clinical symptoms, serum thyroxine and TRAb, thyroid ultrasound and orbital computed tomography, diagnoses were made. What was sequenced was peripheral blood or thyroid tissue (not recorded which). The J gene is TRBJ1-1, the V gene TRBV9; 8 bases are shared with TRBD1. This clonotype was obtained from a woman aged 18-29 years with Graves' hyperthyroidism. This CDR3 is CASSGSGTGNTEAFF. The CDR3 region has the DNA TGTGCCAGCAGCGGTTCAGGGACAGGGAACACTGAAGCTTTCTTT.